This TCR beta chain was recorded in a study of vaccination and CD4 T cells after COVID-19. CDR1 is SGHRS, CDR2 YFSETQ, per germline. The CDR3 sequence is 15 residues long. Trimming took 2 bases from V and 5 from J, leaving 14 bases between them. The treatment denotes: roughly nine-day PBMC culture with coronavirus spike peptide pools or control peptides (ViraFEST assay). Collection of the unexposed donor's CD4+ T cells took place before the COVID-19 pandemic (2011-2018). Where cell yield allowed, unexposed-donor CD4+ T cells were probed with SARS-CoV-2 S/N and four cold-coronavirus spikes. At the Johns Hopkins FTIC core, DNA taken from cultured CD4+ T cells was sequenced by way of the Oncomine TCR Beta short-read assay. TCRdb recomputed calls from the PCR reads with MiXCR, one row per CDR3 protein. The data contain 8,900 or so distinct CDR3 sequences, around 29% of them singletons. A few counts support this clonotype. Its antigen is not identified.

V usage is TRBV5-1 and J usage is TRBJ1-5; the D gene is possibly TRBD1 (5 bases). Sequenced sample: CD4+ T cells from blood, cultured in vitro. This receptor was obtained from a human donor in good health. The CDR3 spells CASSLLPGDDQPQHF. In nucleotides, the CDR3 is TGCGCCAGCAGCTTATTACCGGGGGATGATCAGCCCCAGCATTTT.